Shown below are 4 T cell receptor beta chains from a single sample sequenced in a study of OX40 agonist ivuxolimab in advanced cancers. The table came from immunoSEQ multiplex PCR; TCRdb's copy has only in-frame clones and leaves some out. The data contain some 77,000 clones, around 88% of them seen just once; the ten biggest clones take up under 0.8%. Specimen: CD4+ or CD8+ T cells sorted from blood, collected in a trial of the OX40 agonist ivuxolimab. These receptors were taken from an adult with an advanced solid tumor such as melanoma, head and neck, liver or kidney cancer.

This clone occurred once. The chain uses TRBV5-1 and TRBJ2-5; 10 bases line up with TRBD1. With 0 bases clipped from V and 5 bases from J, the junction kept 4 bases outside the gene matches. This CDR3 contains 15 residues. Germline values: CDR1 SGHRS, CDR2 YFSETQ. The DNA for the CDR3 is TGCGCCAGCAGCTTGGGGGACAGGGGATTTGAGACCCAGTACTTC. Translating it yields CASSLGDRGFETQYF.

The J gene is TRBJ1-2, the V gene TRBV2; a possible D gene is TRBD1 (6 bases). V was cut by 6 bases and J by 4 bases, with 18 bases left in between. Germline V gene sequence: CDR1 SNHLY, CDR2 FYNNEI. The CDR3 extends over 15 amino acids. The CDR3 protein is CASSDTQGFGYGYTF. The CDR3 region has the DNA TGTGCCAGCAGCGACACACAGGGATTTGGCTATGGCTACACCTTC.

This clone turned up a few times. The chain joins TRBV7-9 to TRBJ1-2; a possible D gene is TRBD1 (5 bases). V lost 5 bases and J lost 7, with 11 bases in between. CDR3 length: 12 residues. Germline lookup yields CDR1 SEHNR and CDR2 FQNEAQ (reference sequence). Here the CDR3 reads CASSPGAGGYTF. Written as DNA, the CDR3 is TGTGCCAGCAGCCCCGGGGCTGGTGGCTACACCTTC.

This clone came up once. This sequence joins TRBV18 and TRBJ1-1, with 7 nucleotides matching TRBD1. CDR3 length: 15 residues. Germline V gene sequence: CDR1 KGHSH, CDR2 LQKENI. Trimming took 0 bases from V and 5 from J; bases not matched to a gene: 6. CDR3 region: CASSPPQAGGTEAFF. DNA of the CDR3: TGTGCCAGCTCACCACCCCAGGCAGGGGGGACTGAAGCTTTCTTT.